The 17 T cell receptor beta chains reported below all come from one sample, sequenced in a study of beta chain features in type 1 diabetes. Study-level results: A moderate, significant TCRB CDR3 shortening appeared in type 1 diabetes across four CD4+ subsets.

These receptors' targets are unknown. Isolated RNA was reverse transcribed in full, so expressed TCRB transcripts were sequenced. The table came from immunoSEQ multiplex PCR; TCRdb's copy has only in-frame clones and leaves some out. The sample has around 690,000 clones, 12% seen once. The sequenced sample was naive CD4+ T cells from blood. These receptors came from a man under 40 with type 1 diabetes.

This clone was seen a handful of times. The chain combines TRBV7-7 with TRBJ2-5; 10 nucleotides line up with TRBD2. Germline V gives CDR1 SSHAT, CDR2 FNYEAQ (reference sequence). CDR3 length equals 14 residues. Germline trimming cut 5 bases from V and 4 bases from J; bases unmatched to any gene: 4. CDR3 DNA sequence: TGTGCCAGCAGCACCGGACTAGCGGCAGAGACCCAGTACTTC. Translation gives CASSTGLAAETQYF.

This chain connects TRBV29-1 to TRBJ2-7; D possibly matches TRBD1 or TRBD2 (5 bases each). The CDR3 is 12 amino acids. Germline-derived CDR1 and CDR2 are SQVTM and ANQGSEA. The ends were cut back, 6 bases at V and 6 bases at J, with 15 bases in the middle. CDR3 amino acids: CSVPGPRGEQYF. CDR3 sequence (DNA): TGCAGCGTCCCGGGACCCCGAGGCGAGCAGTACTTC.

V gene TRBV9 combines with J gene TRBJ2-7, with unresolved D. CDR3 size: 15 residues. Germline assignment: CDR1 SGDLS and CDR2 YYNGEE. The ends were cut back, 0 bases at V and 0 bases at J, with 10 bases in the middle. This chain's CDR3 is CASSVGLDPSYEQYF. The CDR3 nucleotides read TGTGCCAGCAGCGTAGGTTTGGATCCCTCCTACGAGCAGTACTTC.

The V gene is TRBV2, the J gene TRBJ2-4; D remains unclear. The CDR3 is made up of 13 amino acids. Deletions cut 4 bases from V and 8 bases from J, with 12 bases between. In germline, CDR1 is SNHLY, CDR2 FYNNEI. In nucleotides, the CDR3 is TGTGCCAGCAGTGTAGGTCTAAGGGACATTCAGTACTTC. It specifies CASSVGLRDIQYF.

This sequence joins TRBV29-1 and TRBJ2-5, with 8 bases identical to TRBD2. Germline loops: CDR1 SQVTM, CDR2 ANQGSEA. With V trimmed by 6 bases and J by 4 bases, 4 bases remained unmatched. The CDR3 sequence is 12 residues long. CDR3 nucleotides: TGCAGCGTGACCGGGGGGGGAGAGACCCAGTACTTC. It is translated as CSVTGGGETQYF.

The chain joins TRBV18 to TRBJ1-6, with 8 bases identical to TRBD1. CDR1 is KGHSH, CDR2 LQKENI, per germline. The V and J ends lost 5 bases and 5 bases, in that order; junction bases with no gene match: 11. CDR3 length equals 17 residues. This CDR3 is CASSSTGTGVNNSPLHF. CDR3 sequence (DNA): TGTGCCAGCTCATCCACCGGGACAGGAGTTAATAATTCACCCCTCCACTTT. Filled out from reference TRBV18 and TRBJ1-6, the complete variable domain reads NAGVMQNPRHLVRRRGQEARLRCSPMKGHSHVYWYRQLPEEGLKFMVYLQKENIIDESGMPKERFSAEFPKEGPSILRIQQVVRGDSAAYFCASSSTGTGVNNSPLHFGNGTRLTVT.

The chain carries TRBV7-9 and TRBJ1-2; maybe TRBD1 (5 bases). CDR3 size: 13 residues. V lost 5 bases to trimming and J lost 4 bases, with 11 bases between them. Germline-derived CDR1 and CDR2 are SEHNR and FQNEAQ (reference sequence). Here the CDR3 reads CASSRFDSYGYTF. DNA of the CDR3: TGTGCCAGCAGCCGCTTCGACAGCTATGGCTACACCTTC. Full variable domain (missing parts from reference TRBV7-9 and TRBJ1-2): DTGVSQNPRHKITKRGQNVTFRCDPISEHNRLYWYRQTLGQGPEFLTYFQNEAQLEKSRLLSDRFSAERPKGSFSTLEIQRTEQGDSAMYLCASSRFDSYGYTFGSGTRLTVV.

In its sample, this clone was seen a few times. The J gene is TRBJ2-3, the V gene TRBV10-3; maybe TRBD2 (7 bases). CDR1 is ENHRY and CDR2 is SYGVKD in the germline V gene. Deletions cut 8 bases from V and 4 bases from J, with 16 bases between. The CDR3 consists of 14 residues. This chain's CDR3 is CAISPGGAADTQYF. CDR3 bases: TGTGCCATCTCCCCGGGGGGCGCGGCAGATACGCAGTATTTT.

This clone was picked up a small number of times. The V and J genes are TRBV9 and TRBJ2-7; 9 bases align to TRBD2. CDR1 is SGDLS, CDR2 YYNGEE, per germline. The CDR3 runs 14 residues. After removal of 2 bases from V and 1 base from J, the junction contained 1 base not matched to a gene. The CDR3 sequence is CASSVSGGSYEQYF. The CDR3 DNA is TGTGCCAGCAGCGTTAGCGGGGGATCCTACGAGCAGTACTTC.

This clone turned up a few times. The gene calls are TRBV21-1 and TRBJ2-7; the tabulated D call, TRBD1, remains unverified against the DNA. TRBV21-1 is a recognized pseudogene. This CDR3 comprises 11 residues. CDR3 loop: CASSKAHEQYF. The CDR3, as DNA: TGTGCCAGCAGCAAGGCCCACGAGCAGTACTTC.

The rearrangement joins TRBV14 to TRBJ2-7; D is undetermined. Germline V gene data show CDR1 as SGHDN and CDR2 as FVKESK. The CDR3 runs 14 residues. V gave up 4 bases and J gave up 2 bases, with 12 bases separating them. In nucleotides, the CDR3 is TGTGCCAGCAGCCGAATGGGCGGTACCTACGAGCAGTACTTC. It translates to CASSRMGGTYEQYF.

CDR3 sequence (DNA): TGTGCCAGCAGCTTGTTCGGACTCCGAGCGAATGAGCAGTTCTTC. Translating gives CASSLFGLRANEQFF. This chain links TRBV5-4 with TRBJ2-1; D might be TRBD2 (5 bases). Germline CDR1 is SGHNT and CDR2 is YYREEE (reference sequence). V lost 1 base to trimming and J lost 7 bases, with 15 bases between them. The CDR3 covers 15 residues.

The J gene is TRBJ1-4, the V gene TRBV25-1; 7 bases line up with TRBD1. Germline V CDR1 and CDR2: MGHDK, SYGVNS. V shed 6 bases, J shed 5 bases, and the junction held 9 bases outside the gene matches. The CDR3 runs to 15 residues. The CDR3 nucleotides are TGTGCCAGCAGGGATAACAGGGGTTTGAATGAAAAACTGTTTTTT. It codes for CASRDNRGLNEKLFF.

This clone has a handful of counts. The CDR3 is CSSRTGFYGYTF. CDR3 nucleotides: TGCAGCTCCCGGACAGGGTTCTATGGCTACACCTTC. The J gene is TRBJ1-2, the V gene TRBV29-1, with 8 bases aligning to TRBD1. This CDR3 is 12 amino acids long. J lost 4 bases, V lost 8 bases, and 6 bases had no gene match. CDR1 is SQVTM, CDR2 ANQGSEA, per germline.

The chain is built from TRBV28 and TRBJ2-7; D perhaps matches TRBD1 (5 bases). Germline V CDR1 and CDR2: MDHEN, SYDVKM. The CDR3 is 13 amino acids. V shed 6 bases and J shed 1 base, with 10 bases lying between them. The CDR3 nucleotides are TGTGCCAGCAGCCGGACACCTTCCTACGAGCAGTACTTC. This encodes CASSRTPSYEQYF. Complete variable domain (other parts from reference TRBV28 and TRBJ2-7): DVKVTQSSRYLVKRTGEKVFLECVQDMDHENMFWYRQDPGLGLRLIYFSYDVKMKEKGDIPEGYSVSREKKERFSLILESASTNQTSMYLCASSRTPSYEQYFGPGTRLTVT.

The chain uses TRBV5-1 and TRBJ1-1; TRBD1 aligns across 9 bases. V gave up 0 bases and J gave up 10 bases; unmatched junction bases: 7. Germline assignment: CDR1 SGHRS and CDR2 YFSETQ. This CDR3 region has 14 residues. CDR3 DNA: TGCGCCAGCAGCTTGGAGGGGACAGGGTTCGGAGCTTTCTTT. Translation gives CASSLEGTGFGAFF.

In its sample, this clone was seen a few times. The V call is TRBV7-6, the J call TRBJ2-5, with TRBD2 as a possible D gene (6 bases). The germline gives CDR1 SGHVS, CDR2 FNYEAQ. V lost 0 bases and J lost 1, with 9 bases in between. The CDR3 has 15 residues. CDR3 sequence (DNA): TGTGCCAGCAGCTTAGCGGGGGGTGGCCAAGAGACCCAGTACTTC. Its protein is CASSLAGGGQETQYF.